The rows below give T cell receptor beta chains drawn from one sample of a study of blood T cell repertoires in COVID-19. Sequencing was performed with immunoSEQ multiplex PCR; in TCRdb, only in-frame clones are kept and a portion is missing. The sample comprises approximately 260,000 clones, roughly 85% of which are singletons, and about 7% rests with the top ten. The source material was PBMCs or T cells enriched from blood (not recorded which). These TCRs come from a woman in her forties or fifties who had been exposed to COVID-19. Both conserved end residues are part of each CDR3. A D gene is named only where the DNA matches it firmly. Clone size, where shown, is once, few, many, or a class for clones that have expanded.

j_call | v_call | d_call | clone_size | cdr3_aa | cdr3_nt
TRBJ1-3 | TRBV12-3/TRBV12-4 | NA | once | CASSAGGGNTIYF | TGTGCCAGCAGTGCAGGTGGCGGAAACACCATATATTTT
TRBJ1-2 | TRBV19 | TRBD1 | NA | CASNTRTGRYGYTF | TGTGCCAGTAATACCCGGACAGGGCGATATGGCTACACCTTC
TRBJ1-3 | TRBV12-5 | TRBD1 | NA | CASGLEGAGNTIYF | TGTGCTAGTGGTTTGGAGGGGGCCGGAAACACCATATATTTT
TRBJ2-5 | TRBV30 | NA | NA | CAWSVQAPSETQYF | TGTGCCTGGAGTGTACAGGCCCCTTCAGAGACCCAGTACTTC
TRBJ1-1 | TRBV5-6 | NA | NA | CASSHLNTEAFF | TGTGCCAGCAGCCACTTGAACACTGAAGCTTTCTTT
TRBJ2-7 | TRBV5-1 | NA | NA | CASSLISGSSYEQYF | TGCGCCAGCAGCTTAATATCCGGGAGCTCCTACGAGCAGTACTTC
TRBJ2-3 | TRBV7-3 | TRBD2 | NA | CASSPGGGTDTQYF | TGTGCCAGCAGCCCGGGGGGTGGCACAGATACGCAGTATTTT
TRBJ1-2 | TRBV5-6 | NA | few | CASTQQGTANYGYTF | TGTGCCAGCACCCAGCAGGGCACCGCTAACTATGGCTACACCTTC
TRBJ1-5 | TRBV2 | NA | NA | CASRQGRAQPQHF | TGTGCCAGCAGACAGGGCCGGGCGCAGCCCCAGCATTTT
TRBJ1-2 | TRBV5-4 | NA | NA | CASSLAPRSDGYTF | TGTGCCAGCAGCTTGGCACCCAGGTCTGATGGCTACACCTTC
TRBJ1-1 | TRBV12-3/TRBV12-4 | NA | few | CASSFRENTEAFF | TGTGCCAGCTCCTTCCGGGAGAACACTGAAGCTTTCTTT
TRBJ2-5 | TRBV24-1 | NA | few | CATSDFKDSSVQETQYF | TGTGCCACCAGTGATTTCAAGGACAGCAGCGTCCAAGAGACCCAGTACTTC
TRBJ2-4 | TRBV2 | NA | few | CASMKDFYIQYF | TGTGCCAGCATGAAGGACTTCTACATTCAGTACTTC
TRBJ1-1 | TRBV29-1 | TRBD1 | NA | CSVPGTAGMNTEAFF | TGCAGCGTTCCCGGGACAGCCGGAATGAACACTGAAGCTTTCTTT
TRBJ1-2 | TRBV10-3 | NA | NA | CAIKPSTPLAGGYTF | TGTGCCATCAAACCTTCTACACCTTTAGCGGGGGGCTACACCTTC
TRBJ1-5 | TRBV6-2/TRBV6-3 | NA | NA | CASSYRGDHQPQHF | TGTGCCAGCAGTTATCGCGGAGACCATCAGCCCCAGCATTTT
TRBJ2-5 | TRBV3-1/TRBV3-2 | NA | NA | CASSQVNRGETQYF | TGTGCCAGCAGCCAAGTCAACCGCGGAGAGACCCAGTACTTC
TRBJ1-1 | TRBV6-5 | NA | NA | CASSWGGTEAFF | TGTGCCAGCAGTTGGGGGGGGACTGAAGCTTTCTTT
TRBJ1-1 | TRBV7-9 | TRBD1 | NA | CASSSQGDAEAFF | TGTGCCAGCAGCTCCCAGGGGGATGCTGAAGCTTTCTTT